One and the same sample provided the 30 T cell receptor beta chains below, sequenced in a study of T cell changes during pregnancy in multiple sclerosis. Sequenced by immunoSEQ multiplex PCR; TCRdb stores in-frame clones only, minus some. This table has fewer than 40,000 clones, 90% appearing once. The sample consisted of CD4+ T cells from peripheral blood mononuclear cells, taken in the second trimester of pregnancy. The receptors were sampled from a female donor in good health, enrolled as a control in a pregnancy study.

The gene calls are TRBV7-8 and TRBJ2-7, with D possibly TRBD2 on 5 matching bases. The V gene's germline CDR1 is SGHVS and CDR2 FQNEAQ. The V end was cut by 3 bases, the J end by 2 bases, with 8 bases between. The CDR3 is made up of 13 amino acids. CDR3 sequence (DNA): TGTGCCAGCAGCTTGGGGAGAGCCTACGAGCAGTACTTC. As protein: CASSLGRAYEQYF.

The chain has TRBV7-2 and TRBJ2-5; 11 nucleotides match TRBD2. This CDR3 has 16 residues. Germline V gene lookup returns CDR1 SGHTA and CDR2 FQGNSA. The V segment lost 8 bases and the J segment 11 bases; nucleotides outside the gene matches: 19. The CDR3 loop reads CASGIAGGYAGYGQYF. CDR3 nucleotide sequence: TGTGCCAGCGGGATAGCGGGAGGGTACGCGGGCTACGGGCAGTACTTC.

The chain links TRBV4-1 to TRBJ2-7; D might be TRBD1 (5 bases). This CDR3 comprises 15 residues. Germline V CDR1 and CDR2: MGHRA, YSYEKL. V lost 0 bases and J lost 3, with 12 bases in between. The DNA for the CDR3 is TGCGCCAGCAGCCAAGATCAGGACACCTACTACGAGCAGTACTTC. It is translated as CASSQDQDTYYEQYF.

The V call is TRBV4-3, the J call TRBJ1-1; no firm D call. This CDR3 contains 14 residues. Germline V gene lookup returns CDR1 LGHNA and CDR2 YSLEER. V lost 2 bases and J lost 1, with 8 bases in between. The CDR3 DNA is TGCGCCAGCAGCCAACTTTCTCGGAACACTGAAGCTTTCTTT. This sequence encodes CASSQLSRNTEAFF.

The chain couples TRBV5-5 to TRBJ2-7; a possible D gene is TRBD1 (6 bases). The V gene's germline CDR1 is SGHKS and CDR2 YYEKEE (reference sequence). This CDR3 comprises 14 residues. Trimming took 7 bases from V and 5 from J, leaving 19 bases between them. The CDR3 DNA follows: TGTGCCAGCGGAGCCCAGGGGTTCTGGGACGAGCAGTACTTC. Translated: CASGAQGFWDEQYF.

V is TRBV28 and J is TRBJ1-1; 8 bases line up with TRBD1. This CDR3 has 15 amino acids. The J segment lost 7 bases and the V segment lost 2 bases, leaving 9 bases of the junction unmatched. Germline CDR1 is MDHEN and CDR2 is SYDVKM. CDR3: CASSLLSTGVGEAFF. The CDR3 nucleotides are TGTGCCAGCAGTTTACTCTCGACAGGGGTGGGTGAAGCTTTCTTT.

In DNA form, the CDR3 reads TGTGCCAGCAGCTTAGGTTTTGAGGCTTCGGGAGGCTACACCTTC. Residues: CASSLGFEASGGYTF. The chain uses TRBV7-2 and TRBJ1-2; D unresolved. The CDR3 totals 15 residues. The germline CDR1 and CDR2 sequences are SGHTA and FQGNSA. V was pared by 1 base and J by 8 bases, with 17 bases between. The full variable domain, completed using reference TRBV7-2 and TRBJ1-2, is GAGVSQSPSNKVTEKGKDVELRCDPISGHTALYWYRQSLGQGLEFLIYFQGNSAPDKSGLPSDRFSAERTGGSVSTLTIQRTQQEDSAVYLCASSLGFEASGGYTFGSGTRLTVV.

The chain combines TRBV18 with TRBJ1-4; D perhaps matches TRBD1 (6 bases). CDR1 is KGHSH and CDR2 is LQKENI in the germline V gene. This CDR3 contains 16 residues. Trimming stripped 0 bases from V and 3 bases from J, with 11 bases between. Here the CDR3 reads CASSPPPGGPNEKLFF. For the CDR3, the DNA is TGTGCCAGCTCACCACCGCCCGGGGGGCCTAATGAAAAACTGTTTTTT.

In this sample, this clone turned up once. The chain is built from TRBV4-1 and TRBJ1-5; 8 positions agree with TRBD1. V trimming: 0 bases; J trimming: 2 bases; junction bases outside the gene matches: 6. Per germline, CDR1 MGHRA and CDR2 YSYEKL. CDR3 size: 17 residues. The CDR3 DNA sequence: TGCGCCAGCAGCCAAGAGTCAGGGGGCTTTGGCAATCAGCCCCAGCATTTT. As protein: CASSQESGGFGNQPQHF.

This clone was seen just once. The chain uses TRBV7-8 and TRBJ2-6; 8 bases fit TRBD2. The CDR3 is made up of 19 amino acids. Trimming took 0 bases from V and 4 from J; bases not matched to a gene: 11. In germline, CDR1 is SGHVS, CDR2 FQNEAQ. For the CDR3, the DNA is TGTGCCAGCAGCTTAGCGTATAAGCGGGAGACCTCAGGGGCCAACGTCCTGACTTTC. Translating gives CASSLAYKRETSGANVLTF.

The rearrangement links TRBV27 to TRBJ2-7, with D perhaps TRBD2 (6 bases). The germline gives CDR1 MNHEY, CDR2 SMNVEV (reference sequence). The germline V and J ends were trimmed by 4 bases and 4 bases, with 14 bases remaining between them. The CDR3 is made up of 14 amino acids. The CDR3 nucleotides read TGTGCCAGCAGTTCTCGGACTGGGAGGTACGAGCAGTACTTC. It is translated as CASSSRTGRYEQYF.

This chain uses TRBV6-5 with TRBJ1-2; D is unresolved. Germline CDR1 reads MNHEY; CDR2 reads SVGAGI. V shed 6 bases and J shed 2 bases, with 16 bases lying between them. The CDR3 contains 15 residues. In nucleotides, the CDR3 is TGTGCCAGCAGACCGGGAGGTCGCTCAAACTATGGCTACACCTTC. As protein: CASRPGGRSNYGYTF.

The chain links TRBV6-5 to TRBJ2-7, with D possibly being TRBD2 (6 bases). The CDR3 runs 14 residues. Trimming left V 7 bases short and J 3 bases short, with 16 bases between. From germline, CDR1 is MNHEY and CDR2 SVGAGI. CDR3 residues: CASKKSGLNYEQYF. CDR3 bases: TGTGCCAGCAAGAAAAGCGGGCTGAACTACGAGCAGTACTTC.

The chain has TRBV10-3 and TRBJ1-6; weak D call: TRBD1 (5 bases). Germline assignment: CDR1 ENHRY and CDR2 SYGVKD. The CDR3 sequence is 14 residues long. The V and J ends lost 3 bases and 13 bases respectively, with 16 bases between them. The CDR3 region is CAISDGGAQAPLHF. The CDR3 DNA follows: TGTGCCATCAGTGACGGTGGGGCGCAGGCGCCCCTCCACTTT.

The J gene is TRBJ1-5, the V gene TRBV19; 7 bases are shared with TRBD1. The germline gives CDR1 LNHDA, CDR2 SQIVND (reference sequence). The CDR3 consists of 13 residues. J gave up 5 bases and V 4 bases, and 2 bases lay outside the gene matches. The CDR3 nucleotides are TGTGCCAGTAGTAGCGGGACAGATCAGCCCCAGCATTTT. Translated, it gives CASSSGTDQPQHF.

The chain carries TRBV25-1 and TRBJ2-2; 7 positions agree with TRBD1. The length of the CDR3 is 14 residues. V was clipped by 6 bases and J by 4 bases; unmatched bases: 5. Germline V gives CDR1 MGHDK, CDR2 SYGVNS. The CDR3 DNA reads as TGTGCCAGCAGCTGGACAGGCTCCACCGGGGAGCTGTTTTTT. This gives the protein CASSWTGSTGELFF.

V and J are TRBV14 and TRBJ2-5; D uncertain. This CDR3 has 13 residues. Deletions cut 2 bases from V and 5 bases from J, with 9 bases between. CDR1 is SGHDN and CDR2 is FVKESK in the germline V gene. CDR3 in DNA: TGTGCCAGCAGCCAACGGCAGGCCGAGACCCAGTACTTC. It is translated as CASSQRQAETQYF.

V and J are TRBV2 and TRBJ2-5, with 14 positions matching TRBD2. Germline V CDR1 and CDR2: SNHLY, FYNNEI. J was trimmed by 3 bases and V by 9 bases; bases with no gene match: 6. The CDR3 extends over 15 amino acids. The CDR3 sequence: CARGTSGRGEETQYF. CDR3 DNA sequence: TGTGCCAGAGGGACTAGCGGGAGAGGTGAAGAGACCCAGTACTTC. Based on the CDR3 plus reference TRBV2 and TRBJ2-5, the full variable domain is EPEVTQTPSHQVTQMGQEVILRCVPISNHLYFYWYRQILGQKVEFLVSFYNNEISEKSEIFDDQFSVERPDGSNFTLKIRSTKLEDSAMYFCARGTSGRGEETQYFGPGTRLLVL.

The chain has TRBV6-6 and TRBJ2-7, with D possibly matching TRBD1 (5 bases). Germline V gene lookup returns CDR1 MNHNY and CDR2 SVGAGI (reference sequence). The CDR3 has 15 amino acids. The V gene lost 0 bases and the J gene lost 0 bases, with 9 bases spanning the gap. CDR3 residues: CASSYSGASSYEQYF. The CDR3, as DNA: TGTGCCAGCAGTTACTCTGGGGCGAGCTCCTACGAGCAGTACTTC.

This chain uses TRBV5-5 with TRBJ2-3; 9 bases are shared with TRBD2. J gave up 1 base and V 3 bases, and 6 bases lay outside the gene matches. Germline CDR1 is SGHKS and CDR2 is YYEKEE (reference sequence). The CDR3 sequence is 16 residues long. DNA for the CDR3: TGTGCCAGCAGCTGGGAGACTAGCGGAGGCACAGATACGCAGTATTTT. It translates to CASSWETSGGTDTQYF.

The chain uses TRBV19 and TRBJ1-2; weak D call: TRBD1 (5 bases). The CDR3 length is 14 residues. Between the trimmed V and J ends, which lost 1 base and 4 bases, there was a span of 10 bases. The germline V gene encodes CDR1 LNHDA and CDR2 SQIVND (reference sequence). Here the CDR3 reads CASSIGGLSYGYTF. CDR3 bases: TGTGCCAGTAGTATAGGGGGCCTGAGCTATGGCTACACCTTC.

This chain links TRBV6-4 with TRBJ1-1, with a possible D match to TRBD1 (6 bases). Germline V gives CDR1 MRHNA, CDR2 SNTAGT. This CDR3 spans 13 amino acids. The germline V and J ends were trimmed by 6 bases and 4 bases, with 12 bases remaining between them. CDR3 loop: CASRGGVGTEAFF. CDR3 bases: TGTGCCAGCAGAGGGGGGGTCGGCACTGAAGCTTTCTTT.

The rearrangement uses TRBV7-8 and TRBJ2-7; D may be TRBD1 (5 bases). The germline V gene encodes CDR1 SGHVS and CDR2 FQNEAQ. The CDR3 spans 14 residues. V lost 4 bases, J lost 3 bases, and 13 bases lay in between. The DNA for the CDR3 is TGTGCCAGCAGCTCACCTGGACATCTCTACGAGCAGTACTTC. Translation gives CASSSPGHLYEQYF.

The CDR3 sequence is CASRLQGNTGELFF. CDR3 bases: TGTGCCAGCAGGCTCCAGGGTAACACCGGGGAGCTGTTTTTT. The rearrangement uses TRBV14 and TRBJ2-2; a weak D match, TRBD1 (5 bases). This CDR3 has 14 residues. Germline values: CDR1 SGHDN, CDR2 FVKESK. V was clipped by 6 bases and J by 2 bases, with 10 bases between them.

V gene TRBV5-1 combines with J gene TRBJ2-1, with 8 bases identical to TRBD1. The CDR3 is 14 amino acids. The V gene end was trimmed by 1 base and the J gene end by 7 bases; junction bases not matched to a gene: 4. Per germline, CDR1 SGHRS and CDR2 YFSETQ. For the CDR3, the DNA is TGCGCCAGCAGCTTGCACAGGGGGGATAATGAGCAGTTCTTC. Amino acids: CASSLHRGDNEQFF.

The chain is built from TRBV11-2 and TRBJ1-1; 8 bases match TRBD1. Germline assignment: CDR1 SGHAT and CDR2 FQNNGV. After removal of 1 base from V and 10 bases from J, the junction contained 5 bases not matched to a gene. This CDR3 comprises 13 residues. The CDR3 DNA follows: TGTGCCAGCAGCTTAGGACAGGGGAGGGTAGCTTTCTTT. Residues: CASSLGQGRVAFF.

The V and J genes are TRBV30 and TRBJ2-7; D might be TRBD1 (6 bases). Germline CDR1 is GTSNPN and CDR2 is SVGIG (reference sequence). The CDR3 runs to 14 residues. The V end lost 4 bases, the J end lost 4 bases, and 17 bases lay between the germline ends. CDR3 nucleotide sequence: TGTGCCTGGAAAAACCAGGGGCCAGGGTACGAGCAGTACTTC. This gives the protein CAWKNQGPGYEQYF.

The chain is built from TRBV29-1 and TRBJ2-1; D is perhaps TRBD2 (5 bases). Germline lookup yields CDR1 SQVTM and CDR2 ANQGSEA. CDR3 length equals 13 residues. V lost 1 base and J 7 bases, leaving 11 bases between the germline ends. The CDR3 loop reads CSVEGSGSNEQFF. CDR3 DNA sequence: TGCAGCGTTGAAGGGAGCGGATCAAATGAGCAGTTCTTC.

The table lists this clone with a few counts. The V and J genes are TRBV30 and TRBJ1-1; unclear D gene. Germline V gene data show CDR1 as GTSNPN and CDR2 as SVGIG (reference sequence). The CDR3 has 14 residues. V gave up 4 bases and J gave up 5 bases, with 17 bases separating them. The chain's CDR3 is CAWKGGHARTEAFF. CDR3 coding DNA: TGTGCCTGGAAGGGAGGGCACGCGAGGACTGAAGCTTTCTTT.

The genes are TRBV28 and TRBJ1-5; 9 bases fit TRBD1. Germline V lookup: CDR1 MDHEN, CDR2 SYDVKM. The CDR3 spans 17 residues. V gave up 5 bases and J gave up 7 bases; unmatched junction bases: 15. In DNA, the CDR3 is TGTGCCAGCAGTCTAGGGGGGACAGGGAGCCGAGGCCAGCCCCAGCATTTT. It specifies CASSLGGTGSRGQPQHF.